A single sample is the source of the 24 T cell receptor beta chains below, sequenced in a study of long-term antiretroviral therapy in people with HIV. Researchers report immunoSEQ v3.0 was run at survey level. The repertoire was sequenced with immunoSEQ multiplex PCR; TCRdb's copy has only in-frame clones and lacks some. The repertoire holds 15,000 to 20,000 clones, with approximately 85% as singletons. The sample was unsorted PBMCs, taken at the start of antiretroviral therapy. These receptors were taken from a man aged 30-40 years with HIV.

The chain couples TRBV7-7 to TRBJ2-6, with a weak D call TRBD2 (5 bases). The CDR3 has 16 amino acids. Between the trimmed V and J ends, which lost 10 bases and 1 base, there was a span of 17 bases. Germline CDR1 and CDR2: SSHAT and FNYEAQ (reference sequence). The CDR3 loop is CATPAREGSGANVLTF. CDR3 nucleotide sequence: TGTGCCACCCCTGCCCGCGAGGGATCTGGGGCCAACGTCCTGACTTTC. The whole variable domain, filled in from reference TRBV7-7 and TRBJ2-6, reads GAGVSQSPRYKVTKRGQDVTLRCDPISSHATLYWYQQALGQGPEFLTYFNYEAQPDKSGLPSDRFSAERPEGSISTLTIQRTEQRDSAMYRCATPAREGSGANVLTFGAGSRLTVL.

This clone was seen a handful of times. This chain uses TRBV5-8 with TRBJ1-2, with D unresolved. CDR3 size: 12 residues. Germline V CDR1 and CDR2: SGHTS, YDEGEE. V was clipped by 7 bases and J by 3 bases, with 10 bases between them. CDR3 sequence: CASDGSYYGYTF. The CDR3 bases are TGTGCCAGCGACGGATCTTACTATGGCTACACCTTC.

The chain uses TRBV5-1 and TRBJ2-3; D is unresolved. The CDR3 is made up of 12 amino acids. Germline V gene data show CDR1 as SGHRS and CDR2 as YFSETQ. The V end was cut by 1 base, the J end by 0 bases, with 0 bases between. The CDR3 DNA reads TGCGCCAGCAGCTTGAGCACAGATACGCAGTATTTT. Translated: CASSLSTDTQYF. Full variable domain (outside the CDR3, taken from reference TRBV5-1 and TRBJ2-3): KAGVTQTPRYLIKTRGQQVTLSCSPISGHRSVSWYQQTPGQGLQFLFEYFSETQRNKGNFPGRFSGRQFSNSRSEMNVSTLELGDSALYLCASSLSTDTQYFGPGTRLTVL.

V and J are TRBV30 and TRBJ2-7, with 9 positions matching TRBD2. Trimming removed 1 base from V and 2 bases from J; junction bases left unmatched: 6. The germline CDR1 and CDR2 sequences are GTSNPN and SVGIG (reference sequence). This CDR3 has 15 residues. Here the CDR3 reads CAWSAVAGVTYEQYF. Written as DNA, the CDR3 is TGTGCCTGGAGTGCCGTAGCGGGGGTGACCTACGAGCAGTACTTC. The full variable domain, its missing parts supplied by reference TRBV30 and TRBJ2-7, is SQTIHQWPATLVQPVGSPLSLECTVEGTSNPNLYWYRQAAGRGLQLLFYSVGIGQISSEVPQNLSASRPQDRQFILSSKKLLLSDSGFYLCAWSAVAGVTYEQYFGPGTRLTVT.

The V gene is TRBV7-9, the J gene TRBJ2-7, with D perhaps TRBD2 (6 bases). This CDR3 has 13 residues. Germline-derived CDR1 and CDR2 are SEHNR and FQNEAQ (reference sequence). Trimming left V 5 bases short and J 2 bases short, with 10 bases between. The CDR3 nucleotides are TGTGCCAGCAGCCGGGGGAATACCTACGAGCAGTACTTC. Protein: CASSRGNTYEQYF.

This chain joins TRBV15 and TRBJ2-5; D gene unclear. V was clipped by 4 bases and J by 5 bases, with 11 bases between them. Germline V gene lookup returns CDR1 LNHNV and CDR2 YYDKDF (reference sequence). The length of the CDR3 is 13 residues. The CDR3 protein is CATSTWTEETQYF. The CDR3 DNA reads as TGTGCCACCAGCACCTGGACGGAGGAGACCCAGTACTTC.

This clone appeared once. The chain is built from TRBV6-5 and TRBJ1-2; a possible D gene is TRBD1 (5 bases). V gave up 7 bases and J gave up 5 bases, with 11 bases separating them. The CDR3 is made up of 12 amino acids. CDR1 MNHEY and CDR2 SVGAGI come from the germline V gene. CDR3 amino acids: CASMTARYGYTF. CDR3 in DNA: TGTGCCAGCATGACAGCTCGGTATGGCTACACCTTC.

The rearrangement joins TRBV27 to TRBJ1-1, with unresolved D. There are 13 residues in the CDR3. CDR1 MNHEY and CDR2 SMNVEV come from the germline V gene (reference sequence). V was pared by 6 bases and J by 1 base, with 9 bases between. This CDR3 is CASSLTENTEAFF. The CDR3 DNA sequence: TGTGCCAGCAGCCTAACAGAGAACACTGAAGCTTTCTTT.

This clone was counted only a few times. V usage is TRBV19 and J usage is TRBJ1-2, with 7 bases fitting TRBD1. Per germline, CDR1 LNHDA and CDR2 SQIVND (reference sequence). V lost 7 bases, J lost 2 bases, and 10 bases stayed unmatched. The CDR3 length is 15 residues. As DNA, the CDR3 is TGTGCCAGTACCGTCTCCGGGACAGCCAACTATGGCTACACCTTC. This gives the protein CASTVSGTANYGYTF.

This sequence joins TRBV9 and TRBJ1-2, with D unclear. CDR1 is SGDLS, CDR2 YYNGEE, per germline. Trimming cost V 0 bases and J 6 bases, with 6 bases left between them. The CDR3 extends over 12 amino acids. The CDR3 reads CASSVEGHGYTF. The CDR3 DNA sequence: TGTGCCAGCAGCGTAGAAGGTCATGGCTACACCTTC. The whole variable domain, remainder taken from reference TRBV9 and TRBJ1-2, is DSGVTQTPKHLITATGQRVTLRCSPRSGDLSVYWYQQSLDQGLQFLIQYYNGEERAKGNILERFSAQQFPDLHSELNLSSLELGDSALYFCASSVEGHGYTFGSGTRLTVV.

The chain employs TRBV28 and TRBJ2-2; D unclear. Germline loops: CDR1 MDHEN, CDR2 SYDVKM. The CDR3 length is 14 residues. The V and J ends lost 2 bases and 1 base respectively, with 5 bases between them. CDR3 bases: TGTGCCAGCAGTTTAAGTGTGAACACCGGGGAGCTGTTTTTT. Translating it yields CASSLSVNTGELFF. Together with reference TRBV28 and TRBJ2-2, the CDR3 gives the full variable domain: DVKVTQSSRYLVKRTGEKVFLECVQDMDHENMFWYRQDPGLGLRLIYFSYDVKMKEKGDIPEGYSVSREKKERFSLILESASTNQTSMYLCASSLSVNTGELFFGEGSRLTVL.

V is TRBV25-1 and J is TRBJ1-1; 8 bases fit TRBD1. Trimming removed 4 bases from V and 3 bases from J; junction bases left unmatched: 10. Germline assignment: CDR1 MGHDK and CDR2 SYGVNS. The CDR3 consists of 16 residues. CDR3 in amino acids: CASSARTGRRDTEAFF. The CDR3 bases are TGTGCCAGCAGTGCCCGGACAGGGAGGAGAGACACTGAAGCTTTCTTT.

This chain joins TRBV6-5 and TRBJ2-7, with D maybe TRBD2 (5 bases). V gave up 2 bases and J gave up 0 bases, with 8 bases separating them. The CDR3 covers 14 residues. Germline V gives CDR1 MNHEY, CDR2 SVGAGI. CDR3 nucleotides: TGTGCCAGCAGTTACAGGGAGAGCTCCTACGAGCAGTACTTC. Encoded protein: CASSYRESSYEQYF.

The CDR3 bases are TGTGCCAGCAGCTTAGAGTTGGCGGGATCTGGGAGGGAGACCCAGTACTTC. Protein sequence: CASSLELAGSGRETQYF. The genes are TRBV7-6 and TRBJ2-5; possibly TRBD2 for D (6 bases). The CDR3 consists of 17 residues. Germline CDR1 SGHVS, CDR2 FNYEAQ. Trimming took off 1 base at V and 5 bases at J, with 20 bases between the two ends.

The chain recombines TRBV4-3 with TRBJ1-4, with TRBD1 matching over 8 bases. CDR1 is LGHNA, CDR2 YSLEER, per germline. The CDR3 is made up of 14 amino acids. After removal of 4 bases from V and 5 bases from J, the junction contained 3 bases not matched to a gene. The CDR3 loop reads CASSLTGGNEKLFF. The CDR3 nucleotides are TGCGCCAGCAGCCTTACAGGGGGGAATGAAAAACTGTTTTTT.

The chain couples TRBV6-1 to TRBJ2-1; 8 positions agree with TRBD2. CDR3 length: 14 amino acids. Per the germline V gene, CDR1 is MNHNS and CDR2 is SASEGT. The V gene end was trimmed by 7 bases and the J gene end by 3 bases; junction bases not matched to a gene: 5. This CDR3 is CASILAGNYNEQFF. The DNA for the CDR3 is TGTGCCAGCATTTTAGCGGGGAACTACAATGAGCAGTTCTTC.

The rearrangement uses TRBV7-2 and TRBJ2-7; unclear D gene. With 1 base removed from V and 2 bases from J, the gap between germline ends came to 9 bases. The CDR3 runs to 14 residues. Germline V lookup: CDR1 SGHTA, CDR2 FQGNSA. As DNA, the CDR3 is TGTGCCAGCAGCTTAGAGGGCTTTACCTACGAGCAGTACTTC. It encodes CASSLEGFTYEQYF.

This chain uses TRBV5-4 with TRBJ2-7; 7 bases agree with TRBD1. CDR1 is SGHNT, CDR2 YYREEE, per germline (reference sequence). Germline trimming cut 3 bases from V and 3 bases from J; bases unmatched to any gene: 12. The CDR3 loop spans 16 amino acids. The CDR3 loop is CASSSPGDRADYEQYF. For the CDR3, the DNA is TGTGCCAGCAGCTCGCCCGGTGACAGGGCCGACTACGAGCAGTACTTC.

This chain joins TRBV18 and TRBJ2-3; TRBD1 matches 12 bases. The CDR3 has 15 amino acids. The germline V gene encodes CDR1 KGHSH and CDR2 LQKENI. With 3 bases clipped from V and 5 bases from J, the junction kept 3 bases outside the gene matches. The CDR3 is CASSPGQGAGDTQYF. CDR3 in DNA: TGTGCCAGCTCACCGGGACAGGGGGCCGGAGATACGCAGTATTTT.

This clone occurred once. The genes are TRBV9 and TRBJ1-5, with unresolved D. The germline CDR1 and CDR2 sequences are SGDLS and YYNGEE. The CDR3 extends over 17 amino acids. The ends were cut back, 4 bases at V and 1 base at J, with 18 bases in the middle. The CDR3 DNA follows: TGTGCCAGCAGCCCGCTACCAGGAGACGCCAGCAATCAGCCCCAGCATTTT. It codes for CASSPLPGDASNQPQHF. Complete variable domain (other parts from reference TRBV9 and TRBJ1-5): DSGVTQTPKHLITATGQRVTLRCSPRSGDLSVYWYQQSLDQGLQFLIQYYNGEERAKGNILERFSAQQFPDLHSELNLSSLELGDSALYFCASSPLPGDASNQPQHFGDGTRLSIL.

The chain employs TRBV28 and TRBJ1-2, with 9 nucleotides matching TRBD1. The CDR3 has 15 residues. V shed 10 bases, J shed 5 bases, and the junction held 14 bases outside the gene matches. Germline loops: CDR1 MDHEN, CDR2 SYDVKM. In DNA, the CDR3 is TGTGCCATTCAAAACCGGGGACAGGGCTCATATGGCTACACCTTC. This encodes CAIQNRGQGSYGYTF.

The rearrangement uses TRBV6-6 and TRBJ2-1, with 7 bases matching TRBD2. This CDR3 contains 13 residues. Germline V gene sequence: CDR1 MNHNY, CDR2 SVGAGI (reference sequence). With 1 base clipped from V and 9 bases from J, the junction kept 3 bases outside the gene matches. The CDR3 DNA sequence: TGTGCCAGCAGTTACTTACTAGCGTCTGAGCAGTTCTTC. This translates into CASSYLLASEQFF.

The chain carries TRBV7-9 and TRBJ1-4; TRBD1 might be the D (6 bases). The ends were cut back, 5 bases at V and 1 base at J, with 11 bases in the middle. Germline V gives CDR1 SEHNR, CDR2 FQNEAQ (reference sequence). The CDR3 length is 15 residues. In nucleotides, the CDR3 is TGTGCCAGCAGCATATCAGGGGAAACTAATGAAAAACTGTTTTTT. As protein: CASSISGETNEKLFF.

V and J are TRBV4-1 and TRBJ2-2; D is unclear. The germline gives CDR1 MGHRA, CDR2 YSYEKL. V lost 2 bases, J lost 4 bases, and 8 bases lay in between. The CDR3 has 14 amino acids. The CDR3 protein is CASSQKTVTGELFF. CDR3 bases: TGCGCCAGCAGCCAAAAAACGGTCACCGGGGAGCTGTTTTTT.